This is a list of T cell receptor beta chains from one sample in a study of cytomegalovirus exposure and HLA in healthy donors. Libraries were prepared by immunoSEQ multiplex PCR; TCRdb keeps only in-frame clonotypes and omits some of them. The sample contains just over 150,000 clones, roughly 88% of which appear only once. The sequencing sample was made of PBMCs. The origin of the receptors is a middle-aged man in good health and CMV-seropositive. CDR3s include the opening cysteine and the closing phenylalanine or tryptophan. A D gene is named only where the DNA matches it firmly. Clone size is given for some rows only: seen once, a few or many times, or a class if the clone is expanded.

TRBV6-1	.	.	TRBJ1-5	CASSGVNSNQPQHF	TGTGCCAGCAGTGGCGTTAATAGCAATCAGCCCCAGCATTTT
TRBV6-6	.	.	TRBJ1-3	CASTKLESGNTIYF	TGTGCCAGCACCAAACTGGAGTCTGGAAACACCATATATTTT
TRBV7-3	TRBD1	.	TRBJ1-1	CASSLTGGMNTEAFF	TGTGCCAGCAGCTTAACAGGGGGCATGAACACTGAAGCTTTCTTT
TRBV11-3	TRBD1	.	TRBJ2-1	CASSSRGQANNEQFF	TGTGCCAGCAGCTCCCGCGGACAGGCTAACAATGAGCAGTTCTTC
TRBV18	.	.	TRBJ1-5	CASSPTGIRNQPQHF	TGTGCCAGCTCACCAACCGGGATCCGCAATCAGCCCCAGCATTTT
TRBV4-1	.	.	TRBJ1-5	CASSQRRGSNQPQHF	TGCGCCAGCAGCCAAAGAAGAGGAAGCAATCAGCCCCAGCATTTT
TRBV30	.	.	TRBJ1-1	CAWSVGGNTEAFF	TGTGCCTGGAGTGTAGGAGGGAACACTGAAGCTTTCTTT
TRBV7-6	TRBD2	.	TRBJ2-2	CASSLETSGTGELFF	TGTGCCAGCAGCTTGGAGACTAGCGGCACCGGGGAGCTGTTTTTT
TRBV19	TRBD2	.	TRBJ2-2	CASSSPSSSGNTWGELFF	TGTGCCAGTAGTAGCCCCTCTTCTAGCGGGAATACCTGGGGGGAGCTGTTTTTT
TRBV6-6	TRBD2	.	TRBJ2-1	CASSPPRTSARNEQFF	TGTGCCAGCAGTCCACCTCGGACTAGCGCTAGGAATGAGCAGTTCTTC
TRBV30	TRBD1	.	TRBJ1-2	CAWSYRGVYGYTF	TGTGCCTGGAGTTACAGGGGAGTATATGGCTACACCTTC
TRBV19	.	.	TRBJ1-1	CASSSRGRHTEAFF	TGTGCCAGTAGTAGTCGCGGCAGACACACTGAAGCTTTCTTT
TRBV7-8	.	.	TRBJ2-3	CASSGRTEVLDTQYF	TGTGCCAGCAGCGGACGGACGGAGGTCCTGGATACGCAGTATTTT
TRBV7-9	.	.	TRBJ1-4	CASSFEGAPNEKLFF	TGTGCCAGCAGCTTTGAAGGGGCCCCTAATGAAAAACTGTTTTTT
TRBV5-1	TRBD1	.	TRBJ2-5	CASGTDQETQYF	TGCGCCAGTGGGACAGACCAAGAGACCCAGTACTTC
TRBV7-3	TRBD1	.	TRBJ2-2	CASSSGGRNTGELFF	TGTGCCAGCAGCTCAGGGGGTCGGAACACCGGGGAGCTGTTTTTT
TRBV7-9	.	once	TRBJ2-7	CSSSLERGEQYF	TGTTCCAGCAGCTTAGAGCGAGGCGAGCAGTACTTC
TRBV9	TRBD2	.	TRBJ2-1	CASSVGSGRASYNEQFF	TGTGCCAGCAGCGTAGGGTCTGGGAGGGCGTCCTACAATGAGCAGTTCTTC
TRBV18	TRBD1	.	TRBJ1-4	CASSPLGQTEKLFF	TGTGCCAGCTCACCACTGGGACAGACTGAAAAACTGTTTTTT
TRBV19	TRBD1	once	TRBJ1-1	CAIRDRGNTEAFF	TGTGCCATTCGGGACAGGGGGAACACTGAAGCTTTCTTT
TRBV5-1	TRBD1	once	TRBJ1-2	CASSPTGGHYGYTF	TGCGCCAGCAGCCCCACAGGGGGCCACTATGGCTACACCTTC
TRBV5-1	.	.	TRBJ2-2	CASSYTSFTGELFF	TGCGCCAGCAGCTATACTAGTTTCACCGGGGAGCTGTTTTTT
TRBV10-2	.	.	TRBJ1-5	CASSEVASNQPQHF	TGCGCCAGCAGTGAGGTGGCCAGCAATCAGCCCCAGCATTTT
TRBV27	.	.	TRBJ2-5	CASSLGAGIRETQYF	TGTGCCAGCAGTTTAGGGGCGGGGATTAGGGAGACCCAGTACTTC
TRBV6-1	TRBD1	.	TRBJ1-1	CASSVQGADTEAFF	TGTGCCAGCAGTGTACAGGGGGCTGACACTGAAGCTTTCTTT
TRBV5-1	TRBD2	.	TRBJ2-7	CASSLSAGGPQSEQYF	TGCGCCAGCAGCCTCTCGGCGGGGGGGCCCCAAAGCGAGCAGTACTTC
TRBV10-3	TRBD2	.	TRBJ2-4	CAISEYREENIQYF	TGTGCCATCAGTGAGTACCGGGAGGAAAACATTCAGTACTTC
TRBV7-8	TRBD1	.	TRBJ1-1	CASSSPTGGGTEAFF	TGTGCCAGCAGCAGTCCGACAGGGGGCGGAACTGAAGCTTTCTTT
TRBV6-5	.	.	TRBJ2-7	CASRTTGPYEQYF	TGTGCCAGCAGGACCACAGGACCCTACGAGCAGTACTTC
TRBV5-1	TRBD1	.	TRBJ2-7	CASSGTGPSSYEQYF	TGCGCCAGCAGCGGGACAGGGCCGAGCTCCTACGAGCAGTACTTC
TRBV7-3	TRBD1	.	TRBJ2-2	CASSLSGTGGRELFF	TGTGCCAGCAGCTTGTCCGGGACAGGGGGTCGGGAGCTGTTTTTT
TRBV25-1	.	.	TRBJ1-4	CASSPLDSTTNEKLFF	TGTGCCAGCAGTCCTCTGGACAGTACAACTAATGAAAAACTGTTTTTT
TRBV11-3	.	few	TRBJ2-1	CACRGNSYNEQFF	TGTGCCTGCCGCGGGAACTCCTACAATGAGCAGTTCTTC
TRBV6-1	TRBD2	.	TRBJ2-2	CASSSGLGRTGELFF	TGTGCCAGCAGTTCGGGACTAGGGAGAACCGGGGAGCTGTTTTTT
TRBV6-5	TRBD2	.	TRBJ2-7	CASSYPAGGEQYF	TGTGCCAGCAGTTACCCCGCGGGAGGCGAGCAGTACTTC
TRBV27	.	.	TRBJ1-6	CASSLSAGNSPLHF	TGTGCCAGCAGTTTATCGGCGGGAAATTCACCCCTCCACTTT
TRBV18	.	.	TRBJ1-1	CASSPGRLAPLPEAFF	TGTGCCAGCTCACCAGGGAGGCTAGCGCCCTTGCCTGAAGCTTTCTTT
TRBV5-1	.	.	TRBJ2-5	CASSLGGYKGETQYF	TGCGCCAGCAGCTTGGGGGGCTACAAGGGGGAGACCCAGTACTTC
TRBV5-4	TRBD1	.	TRBJ1-2	CASSLGDRRGYTF	TGTGCCAGCAGCTTGGGGGACAGAAGAGGCTACACCTTC
TRBV5-5	TRBD2	.	TRBJ2-3	CASSWTSGSSADTQYF	TGTGCCAGCAGCTGGACTAGCGGGAGTTCGGCAGATACGCAGTATTTT
TRBV6-1	TRBD1	.	TRBJ2-7	CASSDAWGQGTHEQYF	TGTGCCAGCAGTGATGCGTGGGGACAGGGGACCCACGAGCAGTACTTC
TRBV2	TRBD1	.	TRBJ2-4	CASSTGVGAKNIQYF	TGTGCCAGCAGTACAGGGGTTGGGGCCAAAAACATTCAGTACTTC
TRBV29-1	.	.	TRBJ2-1	CSVEEGSLAYNEQFF	TGCAGCGTTGAGGAGGGGTCCCTGGCCTACAATGAGCAGTTCTTC
TRBV5-6	TRBD2	.	TRBJ2-5	CASSPWRGGGEPQYF	TGTGCCAGCAGCCCTTGGCGGGGGGGCGGGGAACCCCAGTACTTC
TRBV11-2	.	.	TRBJ1-1	CASSPAGVEAFF	TGTGCCAGCAGCCCCGCAGGGGTTGAAGCTTTCTTT
TRBV5-1	.	.	TRBJ2-3	CASSLEGSFTGTDTQYF	TGCGCCAGCAGCTTGGAGGGCAGCTTTACAGGGACAGATACGCAGTATTTT
TRBV5-1	TRBD2	.	TRBJ2-3	CASSSGLADTDTQYF	TGCGCCAGCAGCTCTGGGCTAGCGGACACAGATACGCAGTATTTT
TRBV7-9	TRBD2	.	TRBJ2-3	CASSFWASGSTDTQYF	TGTGCCAGCAGCTTCTGGGCTAGCGGGAGCACAGATACGCAGTATTTT
TRBV19	.	.	TRBJ1-5	CASSMGGTRTQHF	TGTGCCAGTAGTATGGGGGGTACCCGGACCCAGCATTTT
TRBV19	TRBD1	once	TRBJ1-1	CASSHRGITEAFF	TGTGCCAGTAGCCACAGGGGAATAACTGAAGCTTTCTTT
TRBV6-1	.	.	TRBJ2-5	CASSEARGRVETQYF	TGTGCCAGCAGTGAAGCAAGGGGAAGGGTTGAGACCCAGTACTTC
TRBV5-1	TRBD1	.	TRBJ2-3	CASSQPHRGGGTDTQYF	TGCGCCAGCAGCCAACCCCACAGGGGTGGTGGCACAGATACGCAGTATTTT
TRBV5-5	.	.	TRBJ1-3	CASSLDRALSGNTIYF	TGTGCCAGCAGCTTGGACAGGGCATTGTCCGGAAACACCATATATTTT
TRBV11-3	.	few	TRBJ1-1	CASSLAPGMNTEAFF	TGTGCCAGCAGCTTAGCTCCAGGGATGAACACTGAAGCTTTCTTT
TRBV30	.	.	TRBJ2-5	CARAGPGGETQYF	TGTGCCCGCGCCGGGCCCGGGGGAGAGACCCAGTACTTC
TRBV9	.	.	TRBJ1-6	CASSETEDNSPLHF	TGTGCCAGCAGCGAGACAGAGGATAATTCACCCCTCCACTTT